The rows below give T cell receptor beta chains drawn from one sample of a study of cytomegalovirus exposure and HLA in healthy donors. Assay: immunoSEQ multiplex PCR; the TCRdb copy retains only in-frame clones and omits some. Seen here are roughly 240,000 clones, roughly 82% observed once, and the top ten hold around 5.7%. Sequencing used PBMCs. These TCRs come from a woman in her thirties or forties in good health and CMV-seropositive. The CDR3 runs from the conserved cysteine through the conserved F or W. D genes are given only for firm matches. Clone size is not always given. Where it is, it says once, few, many or a class for expanded clones.

J | size | V | D | CDR3 | DNA
TRBJ1-2 | NA | TRBV5-1 | NA | CASSSGDYGYTF | TGCGCCAGCAGCTCCGGAGACTATGGCTACACCTTC
TRBJ2-7 | NA | TRBV10-3 | TRBD1 | CAISADRALFYEQYF | TGTGCCATCAGCGCGGACAGGGCGCTCTTCTACGAGCAGTACTTC
TRBJ1-2 | few | TRBV7-9 | NA | CSSTWSGGYTF | TGTTCCAGCACTTGGTCGGGGGGCTACACCTTC
TRBJ1-4 | NA | TRBV5-6 | TRBD1 | CASSSYGTGSYEKLFF | TGTGCCAGCAGCTCCTACGGGACAGGTTCTTATGAAAAACTGTTTTTT
TRBJ2-3 | NA | TRBV10-3 | TRBD1 | CAISETGASTDTQYF | TGTGCCATCAGTGAGACAGGGGCGAGCACAGATACGCAGTATTTT
TRBJ1-5 | NA | TRBV13 | NA | CASSLGQGLIGNQPQHF | TGTGCCAGCAGCTTAGGGCAGGGGCTAATAGGCAATCAGCCCCAGCATTTT
TRBJ2-4 | NA | TRBV11-3 | NA | CASSQGLAKNIQYF | TGTGCCAGCAGCCAGGGTCTAGCCAAAAACATTCAGTACTTC
TRBJ2-7 | NA | TRBV7-9 | NA | CASSSDSRSEQYF | TGTGCCAGCAGCTCGGACTCGAGATCCGAGCAGTACTTC
TRBJ2-6 | once | TRBV10-3 | NA | CAINPGAGANVLTF | TGTGCCATCAACCCCGGGGCTGGGGCCAACGTCCTGACTTTC
TRBJ2-4 | NA | TRBV23-1 | TRBD1 | CASSHSQLGTGGKAKNIQYF | TGCGCCAGCAGTCACTCGCAACTAGGGACAGGGGGTAAGGCCAAAAACATTCAGTACTTC
TRBJ1-1 | NA | TRBV7-9 | TRBD1 | CASSPRGQARNTEAFF | TGTGCCAGCAGCCCCCGCGGACAGGCCCGGAACACTGAAGCTTTCTTT
TRBJ1-6 | once | TRBV25-1 | NA | CASRTGGGPYNSPLHF | TGTGCCAGCAGGACCGGGGGGGGGCCTTATAATTCACCCCTCCACTTT
TRBJ2-3 | once | TRBV5-1 | TRBD2 | CASSSMAGGLGDTQYF | TGCGCCAGCAGCTCCATGGCGGGAGGGCTAGGAGATACGCAGTATTTT
TRBJ2-7 | NA | TRBV5-6 | TRBD2 | CASSAYRTSGVGEQYF | TGTGCCAGCAGCGCTTATCGGACTAGCGGGGTGGGAGAGCAGTACTTC
TRBJ2-7 | NA | TRBV15 | TRBD1 | CATSRLGTGSDEQYF | TGTGCCACCAGCAGACTCGGGACAGGATCCGACGAGCAGTACTTC
TRBJ1-1 | NA | TRBV6-4 | NA | CASSESLNTEAFF | TGTGCCAGCAGTGAATCTTTGAACACTGAAGCTTTCTTT
TRBJ2-7 | NA | TRBV9 | NA | CASSVDGGDVWAQYF | TGTGCCAGCAGCGTAGATGGAGGGGACGTCTGGGCGCAGTACTTC